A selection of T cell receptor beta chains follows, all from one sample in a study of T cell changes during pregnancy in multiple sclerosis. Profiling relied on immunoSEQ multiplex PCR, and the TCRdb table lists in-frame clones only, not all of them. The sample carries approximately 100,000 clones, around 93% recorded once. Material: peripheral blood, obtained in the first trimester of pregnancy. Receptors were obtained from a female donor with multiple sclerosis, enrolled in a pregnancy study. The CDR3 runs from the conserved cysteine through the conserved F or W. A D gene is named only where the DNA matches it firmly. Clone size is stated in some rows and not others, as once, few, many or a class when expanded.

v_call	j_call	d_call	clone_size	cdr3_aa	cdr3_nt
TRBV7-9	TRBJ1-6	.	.	CASSQDNSPLHF	TGTGCCAGCAGCCAGGATAATTCACCCCTCCACTTT
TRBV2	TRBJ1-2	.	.	CASSERVFYGYTF	TGTGCCAGCAGTGAGAGGGTATTCTATGGCTACACCTTC
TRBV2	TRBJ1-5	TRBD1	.	CASRRTGGGNQPQHF	TGTGCCAGCAGACGGACAGGTGGCGGGAATCAGCCCCAGCATTTT
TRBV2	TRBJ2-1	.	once	CASMVFGWELNNEQFF	TGTGCCAGCATGGTTTTCGGTTGGGAGCTGAACAATGAGCAGTTCTTC
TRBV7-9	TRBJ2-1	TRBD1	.	CASRRTGVEQFF	TGTGCCAGCAGAAGGACAGGGGTTGAGCAGTTCTTC
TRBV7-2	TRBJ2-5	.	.	CASSLGLETQYF	TGTGCCAGCAGCTTAGGTCTAGAGACCCAATACTTC
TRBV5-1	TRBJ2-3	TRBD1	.	CASSLAQGTDTQYF	TGCGCCAGCAGCTTGGCACAGGGGACAGATACGCAGTATTTT
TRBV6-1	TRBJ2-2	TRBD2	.	CASSGLAGGGGELFF	TGTGCCAGCAGTGGCTTAGCGGGGGGGGGCGGGGAGCTGTTTTTT
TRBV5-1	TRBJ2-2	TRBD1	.	CASRNRDRGNTGELFF	TGCGCCAGCAGAAACCGGGACAGGGGGAACACCGGGGAGCTGTTTTTT
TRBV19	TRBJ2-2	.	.	CASRDQGGTGELFF	TGTGCCAGTCGAGACCAGGGTGGTACCGGGGAGCTGTTTTTT
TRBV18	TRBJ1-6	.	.	CASSPPGQTSPLHF	TGTGCCAGCTCACCTCCGGGACAAACCAGCCCCCTCCACTTT
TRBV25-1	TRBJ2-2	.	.	CASRLRDTGELFF	TGTGCCAGCAGGCTACGAGACACCGGGGAGCTGTTTTTT
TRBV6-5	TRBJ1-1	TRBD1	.	CASSYSWGTGGITFF	TGTGCCAGCAGTTACTCGTGGGGGACAGGGGGTATTACTTTCTTT
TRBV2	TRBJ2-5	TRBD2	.	CASSAPAGTRGETQYF	TGTGCCAGCAGTGCCCCCGCCGGGACTAGGGGGGAGACCCAGTACTTC
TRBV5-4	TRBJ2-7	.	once	CASSPRGSYEQYF	TGTGCCAGCAGCCCTCGAGGCTCCTACGAGCAGTACTTC
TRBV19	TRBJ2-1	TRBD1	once	CATRDRVMNEQFF	TGTGCCACCCGGGACAGGGTAATGAATGAGCAGTTCTTC
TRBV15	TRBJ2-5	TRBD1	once	CATSRPGGAQYF	TGTGCCACCAGCAGACCAGGGGGTGCCCAGTACTTC